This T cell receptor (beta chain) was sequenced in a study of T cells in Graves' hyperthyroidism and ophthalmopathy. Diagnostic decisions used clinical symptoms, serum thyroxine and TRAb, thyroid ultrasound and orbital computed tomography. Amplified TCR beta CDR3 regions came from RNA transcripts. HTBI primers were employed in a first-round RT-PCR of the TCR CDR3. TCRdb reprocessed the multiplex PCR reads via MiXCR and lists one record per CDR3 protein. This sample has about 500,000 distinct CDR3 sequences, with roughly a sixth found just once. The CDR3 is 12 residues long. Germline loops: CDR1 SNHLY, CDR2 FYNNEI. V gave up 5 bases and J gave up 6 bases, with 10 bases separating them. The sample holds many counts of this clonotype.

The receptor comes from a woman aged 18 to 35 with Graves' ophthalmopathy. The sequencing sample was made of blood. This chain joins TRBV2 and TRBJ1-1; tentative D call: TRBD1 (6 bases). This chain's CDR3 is CASSKSGAEAFF. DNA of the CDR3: TGTGCCAGCAGTAAGTCAGGGGCTGAAGCTTTCTTT.